This TCR beta chain was observed in a study of OX40 agonist ivuxolimab in advanced cancers. Study in general: Of mixed ages from about 20 to 80 and averaging about 60 years, the group was about 80% male.

From germline, CDR1 is LNHNV and CDR2 YYDKDF (reference sequence). The CDR3 runs 13 residues. Between the trimmed V and J ends, which lost 5 bases and 7 bases, there was a span of 12 bases. Using immunoSEQ multiplex PCR, the repertoire was profiled, and TCRdb retains in-frame clones only, with some absent. The sample lists 60,000 to 85,000 clones; 85% to 90% were seen once. The chain employs TRBV15 and TRBJ1-3; D not certain. The source material was CD4+ or CD8+ T cells sorted from blood, sampled in a trial of the OX40 agonist ivuxolimab. The receptor was derived from an adult with an advanced solid tumor such as melanoma, head and neck, liver or kidney cancer. The CDR3 loop is CATSSIKGNTIYF. CDR3 in DNA: TGTGCCACCAGCTCCATCAAGGGCAACACCATATATTTT.